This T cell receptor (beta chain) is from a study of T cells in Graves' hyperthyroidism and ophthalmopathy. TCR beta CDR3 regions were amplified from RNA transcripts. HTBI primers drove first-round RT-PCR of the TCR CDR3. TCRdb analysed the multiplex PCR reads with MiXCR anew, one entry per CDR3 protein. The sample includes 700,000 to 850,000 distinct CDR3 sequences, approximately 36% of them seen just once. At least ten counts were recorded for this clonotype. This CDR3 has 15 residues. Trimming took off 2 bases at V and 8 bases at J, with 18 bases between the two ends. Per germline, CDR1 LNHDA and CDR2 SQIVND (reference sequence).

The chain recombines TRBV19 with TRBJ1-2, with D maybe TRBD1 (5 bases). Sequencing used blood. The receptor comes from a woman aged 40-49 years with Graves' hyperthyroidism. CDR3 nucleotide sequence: TGTGCCAGTAGTATATCCCCTCAGGGTGGTAGAGGCTACACCTTC. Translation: CASSISPQGGRGYTF.